A single sample is the source of the 2 T cell receptor beta chains below, sequenced in a study of T cell responses to AZD1222 COVID-19 vaccine. Clones were sequenced by immunoSEQ multiplex PCR, and TCRdb holds only the in-frame ones, with some missing. The sample comprises 120,000 or so clones, roughly 87% of which are singletons, and about 1.5% rests with the top ten. Sequences were derived from peripheral blood, sampled on day 0 of AZD1222 vaccination. All receptors come from an adult in good health.

V and J are TRBV11-2 and TRBJ1-3, with 7 bases identical to TRBD1. Germline CDR1 SGHAT, CDR2 FQNNGV. Trimming took 7 bases from V and 2 from J; bases not matched to a gene: 5. This CDR3 contains 14 residues. The CDR3 nucleotides read TGTGCCAGCAACCAGGGGGATCCTGGAAACACCATATATTTT. This gives the protein CASNQGDPGNTIYF.

The count of this clone is one. This chain joins TRBV21-1 and TRBJ2-7. TRBV21-1 is flagged as a pseudogene. The CDR3 length is 14 residues. CDR3 sequence: CASSKEARIYEQYF. CDR3 nucleotide sequence: TGTGCCAGCAGCAAAGAAGCCAGAATCTACGAGCAGTACTTC.